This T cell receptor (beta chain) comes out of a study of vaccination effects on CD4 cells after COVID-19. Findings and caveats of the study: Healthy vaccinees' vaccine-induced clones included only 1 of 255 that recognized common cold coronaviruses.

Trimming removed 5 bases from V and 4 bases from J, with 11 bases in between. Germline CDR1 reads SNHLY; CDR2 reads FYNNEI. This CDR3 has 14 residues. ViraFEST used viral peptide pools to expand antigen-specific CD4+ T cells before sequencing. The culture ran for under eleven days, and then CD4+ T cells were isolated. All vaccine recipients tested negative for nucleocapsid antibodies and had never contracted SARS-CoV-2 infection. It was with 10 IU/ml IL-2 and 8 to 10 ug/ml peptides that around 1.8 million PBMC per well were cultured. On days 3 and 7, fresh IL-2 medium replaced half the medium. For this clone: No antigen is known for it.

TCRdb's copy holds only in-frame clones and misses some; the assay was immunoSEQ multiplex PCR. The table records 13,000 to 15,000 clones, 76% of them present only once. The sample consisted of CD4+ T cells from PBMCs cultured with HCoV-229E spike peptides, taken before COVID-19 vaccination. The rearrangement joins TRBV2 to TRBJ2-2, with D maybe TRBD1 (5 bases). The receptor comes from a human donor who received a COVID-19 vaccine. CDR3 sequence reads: CASSSDTGTGELFF. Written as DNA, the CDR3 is TGTGCCAGCAGTTCCGATACAGGCACCGGGGAGCTGTTTTTT. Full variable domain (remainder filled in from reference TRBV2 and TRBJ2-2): EPEVTQTPSHQVTQMGQEVILRCVPISNHLYFYWYRQILGQKVEFLVSFYNNEISEKSEIFDDQFSVERPDGSNFTLKIRSTKLEDSAMYFCASSSDTGTGELFFGEGSRLTVL.